Described below is a single T cell receptor (beta chain) sequence and its context. Germline assignment: CDR1 LGHNA and CDR2 YSLEER. The CDR3 runs to 16 residues. V was clipped by 2 bases and J by 7 bases, with 17 bases between them. The data are from a study of OX40 agonist ivuxolimab in advanced cancers. Repertoires were generated with immunoSEQ multiplex PCR, while TCRdb's copy carries only in-frame clones and drops some. The sample contains about 24,000 clones, over 65% of which appear only once. The starting material was CD4+ or CD8+ T cells sorted from blood, obtained in a trial of the OX40 agonist ivuxolimab. The chain links TRBV4-3 to TRBJ2-2, with D uncertain. This receptor was taken from an adult with an advanced solid tumor such as melanoma, head and neck, liver or kidney cancer. The CDR3 protein is CASSQNPSRGGGELFF. Written as DNA, the CDR3 is TGCGCCAGCAGCCAAAATCCAAGCCGAGGCGGCGGGGAGCTGTTTTTT.